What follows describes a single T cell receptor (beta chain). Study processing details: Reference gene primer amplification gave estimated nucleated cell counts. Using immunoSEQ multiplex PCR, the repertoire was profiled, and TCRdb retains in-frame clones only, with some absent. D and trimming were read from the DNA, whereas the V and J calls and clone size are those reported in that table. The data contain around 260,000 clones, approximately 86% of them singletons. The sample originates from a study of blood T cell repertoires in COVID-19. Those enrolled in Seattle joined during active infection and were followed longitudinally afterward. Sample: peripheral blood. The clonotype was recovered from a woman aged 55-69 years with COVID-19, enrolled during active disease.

For the CDR3, the DNA is TGTGCCAGCAGTTACTCGAGGCAGGGGGACGGTCAGCCCCAGCATTTT. It specifies CASSYSRQGDGQPQHF. The chain has TRBV6-6 and TRBJ1-5; 7 bases map to TRBD1. Per germline, CDR1 MNHNY and CDR2 SVGAGI (reference sequence). There are 16 residues in the CDR3. Trimming at V came to 0 bases and at J to 6 bases, leaving 8 bases not matched to a gene.